The TCR beta chain under discussion was sequenced for a study of identical twins. The table lists this clonotype with a few counts. TCRdb processed the 5' RACE reads anew with MiXCR; each CDR3 protein has one entry. The table records 510,000 or so distinct CDR3 sequences, roughly 15% of them present only once. Germline-derived CDR1 and CDR2 are SGHNT and YYREEE (reference sequence). The CDR3 is made up of 14 amino acids. With V trimmed by 4 bases and J by 4 bases, 3 bases remained unmatched. In addition, the sample was reused for a study of yellow fever vaccine responses in identical twins. As reported in that work: Among the twins, the vaccine T cell response reportedly seemed partly convergent and partly personalized.

Input material: CD4+ T cells sorted from blood. The chain recombines TRBV5-4 with TRBJ2-2, with TRBD1 matching 8 bases. The TCR was taken from a woman under 30 in good health. CDR3 loop: CASSADRATGELFF. CDR3 DNA sequence: TGTGCCAGCAGCGCGGACAGGGCCACCGGGGAGCTGTTTTTT.